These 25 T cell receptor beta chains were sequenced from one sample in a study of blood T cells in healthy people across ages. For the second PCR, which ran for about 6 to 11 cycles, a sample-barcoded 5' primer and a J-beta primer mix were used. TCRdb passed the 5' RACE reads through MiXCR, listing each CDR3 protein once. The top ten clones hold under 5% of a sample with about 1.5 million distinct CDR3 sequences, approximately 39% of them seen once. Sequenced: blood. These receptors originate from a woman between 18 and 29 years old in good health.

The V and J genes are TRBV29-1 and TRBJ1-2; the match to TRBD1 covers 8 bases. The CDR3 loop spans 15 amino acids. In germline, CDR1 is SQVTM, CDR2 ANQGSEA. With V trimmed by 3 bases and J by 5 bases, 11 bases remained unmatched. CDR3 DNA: TGCAGCGTTGACCAACAGGGGGGCTCATTTTATGGCTACACCTTC. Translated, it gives CSVDQQGGSFYGYTF.

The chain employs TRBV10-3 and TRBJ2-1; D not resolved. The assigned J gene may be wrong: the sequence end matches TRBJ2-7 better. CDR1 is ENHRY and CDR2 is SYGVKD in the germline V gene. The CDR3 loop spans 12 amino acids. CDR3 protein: CAISAGNNEQYF. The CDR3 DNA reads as TGTGCCATCAGTGCGGGCAACAATGAGCAGTACTTC.

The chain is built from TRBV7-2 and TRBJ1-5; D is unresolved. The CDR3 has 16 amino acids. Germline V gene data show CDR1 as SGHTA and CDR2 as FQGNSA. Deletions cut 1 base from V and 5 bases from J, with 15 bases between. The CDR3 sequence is CASSLESLRRDQPQHF. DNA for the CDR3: TGTGCCAGCAGCTTAGAATCCCTCCGCCGGGATCAGCCCCAGCATTTT.

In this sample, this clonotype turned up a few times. CDR3 nucleotides: TGTGCCAGCAACCTGGACAGTAACACTGAAGCTTTCTTT. Its translation is CASNLDSNTEAFF. V usage is TRBV12-3 or TRBV12-4 and J usage is TRBJ1-1, with D perhaps TRBD1 (6 bases). Deletions cut 7 bases from V and 2 bases from J, with 11 bases between. The CDR3 contains 13 residues.

In nucleotides, the CDR3 is TGTGCCAGCAGCACAGGACAGGGGGCTAACACTGAAGCTTTCTTT. Translating gives CASSTGQGANTEAFF. J is TRBJ1-1 and V is TRBV7-2, with 11 bases that match TRBD1. The CDR3 has 15 amino acids. Germline V gives CDR1 SGHTA, CDR2 FQGNSA. Germline trimming cut 5 bases from V and 2 bases from J; bases unmatched to any gene: 4.

CDR3 sequence (DNA): TGTGCCAGCAGTTTCCTTAGCGGGGATAACAATGAGCAGTACTTC. It is translated as CASSFLSGDNNEQYF. The chain uses TRBV6-5 and TRBJ2-5; 8 bases match TRBD2. Germline V CDR1 and CDR2: MNHEY, SVGAGI. This CDR3 spans 15 amino acids. The J segment lost 11 bases and the V segment lost 4 bases, leaving 15 bases of the junction unmatched.

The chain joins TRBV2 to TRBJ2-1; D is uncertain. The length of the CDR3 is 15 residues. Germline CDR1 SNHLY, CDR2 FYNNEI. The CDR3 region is CSCSEPTAPMHEQFF. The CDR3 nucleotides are TGTTCCTGCAGTGAACCCACAGCGCCAATGCATGAGCAGTTCTTC.

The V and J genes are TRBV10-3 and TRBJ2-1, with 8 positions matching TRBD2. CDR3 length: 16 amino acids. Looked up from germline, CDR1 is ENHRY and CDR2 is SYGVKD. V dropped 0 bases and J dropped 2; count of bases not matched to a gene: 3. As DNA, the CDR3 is TGTGCCATCAGTGAGTCCACGGGGGGGGCCTACAATGAGCAGTTCTTC. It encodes CAISESTGGAYNEQFF.

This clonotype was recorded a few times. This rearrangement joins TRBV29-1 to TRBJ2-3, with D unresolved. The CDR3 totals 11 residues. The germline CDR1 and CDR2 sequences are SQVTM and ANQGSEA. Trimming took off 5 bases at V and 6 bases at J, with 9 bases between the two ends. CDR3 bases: TGCAGCGTTTCCGTAAGCGATACGCAGTATTTT. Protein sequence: CSVSVSDTQYF.

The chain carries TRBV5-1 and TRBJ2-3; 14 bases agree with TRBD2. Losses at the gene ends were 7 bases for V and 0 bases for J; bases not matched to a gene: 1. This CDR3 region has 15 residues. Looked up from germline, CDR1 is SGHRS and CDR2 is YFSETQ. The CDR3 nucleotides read TGCGCCAGCGGACTAGCGGGGGGAAGCACAGATACGCAGTATTTT. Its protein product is CASGLAGGSTDTQYF.

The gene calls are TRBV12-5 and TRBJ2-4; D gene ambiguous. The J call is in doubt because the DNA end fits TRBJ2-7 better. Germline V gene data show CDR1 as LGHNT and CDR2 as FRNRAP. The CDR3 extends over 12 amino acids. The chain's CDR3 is CASGPNYYEQYF. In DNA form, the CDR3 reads TGTGCTAGTGGCCCCAATTACTACGAGCAGTACTTC.

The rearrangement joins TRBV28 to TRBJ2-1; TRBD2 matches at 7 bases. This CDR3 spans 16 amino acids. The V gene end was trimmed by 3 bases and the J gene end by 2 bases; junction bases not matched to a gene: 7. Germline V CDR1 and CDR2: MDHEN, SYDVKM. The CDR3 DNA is TGTGCCAGCAGTTTGCCGAGCGGGGCCGCCTACAATGAGCAGTTCTTC. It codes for CASSLPSGAAYNEQFF.

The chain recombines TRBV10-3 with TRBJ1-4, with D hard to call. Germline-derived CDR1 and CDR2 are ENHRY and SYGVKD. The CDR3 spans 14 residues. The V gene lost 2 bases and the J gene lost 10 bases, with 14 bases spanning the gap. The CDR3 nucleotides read TGTGCCATCAGTGAGACTGGCTTGGATGGAAAACTGTTTTTT. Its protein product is CAISETGLDGKLFF.

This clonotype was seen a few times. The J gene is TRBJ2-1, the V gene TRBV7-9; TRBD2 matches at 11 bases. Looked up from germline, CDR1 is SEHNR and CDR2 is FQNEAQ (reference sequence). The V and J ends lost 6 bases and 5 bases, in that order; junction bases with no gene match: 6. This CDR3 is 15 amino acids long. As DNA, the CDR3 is TGTGCCAGCAGTTTAAAGGGACTAGCGGACAATGAGCAGTTCTTC. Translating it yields CASSLKGLADNEQFF.

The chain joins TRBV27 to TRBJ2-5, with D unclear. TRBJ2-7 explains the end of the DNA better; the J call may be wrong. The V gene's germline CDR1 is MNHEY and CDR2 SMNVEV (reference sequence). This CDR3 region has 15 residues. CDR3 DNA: TGTGCCAGCAGTTTCCTTTCCGGGTTCGGCGACGAGCAGTACTTC. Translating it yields CASSFLSGFGDEQYF.

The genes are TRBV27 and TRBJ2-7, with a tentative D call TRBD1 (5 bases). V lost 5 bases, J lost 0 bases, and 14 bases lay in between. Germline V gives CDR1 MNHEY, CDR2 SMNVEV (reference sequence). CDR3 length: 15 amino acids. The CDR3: CASSLRQLSSYEQYF. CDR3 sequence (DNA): TGTGCCAGCAGTCTCCGACAGCTGAGCTCCTACGAGCAGTACTTC.

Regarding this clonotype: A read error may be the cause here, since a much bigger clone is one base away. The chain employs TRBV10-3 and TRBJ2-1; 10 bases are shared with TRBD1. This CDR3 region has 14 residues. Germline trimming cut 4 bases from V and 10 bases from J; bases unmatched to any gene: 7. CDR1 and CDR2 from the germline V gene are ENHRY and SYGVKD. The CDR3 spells CAISGRDRGYEQFF. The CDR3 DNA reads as TGTGCCATCAGTGGCAGGGACAGGGGCTACGAGCAGTTCTTC.

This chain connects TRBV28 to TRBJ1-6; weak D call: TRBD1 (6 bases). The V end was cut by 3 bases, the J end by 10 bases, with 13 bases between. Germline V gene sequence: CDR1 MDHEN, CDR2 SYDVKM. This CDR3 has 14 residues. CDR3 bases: TGTGCCAGCAGTTTTCGGGGGGCGAGGTCACCCCTCCACTTT. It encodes CASSFRGARSPLHF.

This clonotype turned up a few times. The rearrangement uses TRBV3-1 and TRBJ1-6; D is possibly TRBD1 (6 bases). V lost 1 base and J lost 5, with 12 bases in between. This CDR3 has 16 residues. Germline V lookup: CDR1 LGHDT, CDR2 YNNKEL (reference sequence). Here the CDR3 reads CASSQVGGQHNSPLHF. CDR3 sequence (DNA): TGTGCCAGCAGCCAAGTGGGGGGACAACATAATTCACCCCTCCACTTT.

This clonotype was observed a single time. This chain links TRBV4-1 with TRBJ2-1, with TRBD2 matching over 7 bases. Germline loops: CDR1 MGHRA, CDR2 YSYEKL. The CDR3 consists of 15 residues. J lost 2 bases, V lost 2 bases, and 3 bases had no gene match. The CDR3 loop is CASSQRGTTYNEQFF. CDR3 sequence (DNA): TGCGCCAGCAGCCAACGGGGGACTACCTACAATGAGCAGTTCTTC.

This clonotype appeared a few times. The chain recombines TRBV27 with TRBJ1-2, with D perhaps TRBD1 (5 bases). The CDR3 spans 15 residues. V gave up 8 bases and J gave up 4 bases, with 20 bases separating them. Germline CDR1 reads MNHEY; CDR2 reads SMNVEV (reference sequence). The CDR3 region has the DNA TGTGCCAGCGTGGAAGTTGGGGGTCAAGGCTATGGCTACACCTTC. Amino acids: CASVEVGGQGYGYTF.

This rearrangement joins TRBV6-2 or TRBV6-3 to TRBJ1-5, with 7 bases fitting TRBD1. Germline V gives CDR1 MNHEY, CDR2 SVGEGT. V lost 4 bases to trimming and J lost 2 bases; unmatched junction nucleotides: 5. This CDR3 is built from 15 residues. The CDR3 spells CASSSHTGGNQPQHF. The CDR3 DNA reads TGTGCCAGCAGTTCTCACACAGGGGGCAATCAGCCCCAGCATTTT.

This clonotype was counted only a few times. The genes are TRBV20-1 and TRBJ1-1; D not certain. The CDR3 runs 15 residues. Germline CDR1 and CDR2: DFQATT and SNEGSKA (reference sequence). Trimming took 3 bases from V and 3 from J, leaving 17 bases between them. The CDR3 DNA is TGCAGTGCTAGGGTTCGGGGTCGGGGAGACACTGAAGCTTTCTTT. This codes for CSARVRGRGDTEAFF.

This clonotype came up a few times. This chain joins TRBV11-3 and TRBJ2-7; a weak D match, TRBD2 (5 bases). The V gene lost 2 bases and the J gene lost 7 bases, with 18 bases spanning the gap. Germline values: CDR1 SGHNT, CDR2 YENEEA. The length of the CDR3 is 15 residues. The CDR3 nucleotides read TGTGCCAGCAGCTTATATCTGGCAGACTACAATGAGCAGTACTTC. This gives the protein CASSLYLADYNEQYF.

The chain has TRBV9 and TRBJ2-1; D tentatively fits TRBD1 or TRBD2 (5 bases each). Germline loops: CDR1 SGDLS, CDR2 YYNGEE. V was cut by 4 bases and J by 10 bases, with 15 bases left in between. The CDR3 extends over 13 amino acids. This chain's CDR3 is CASSQGDAGEQFF. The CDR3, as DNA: TGTGCCAGCAGCCAGGGCGATGCGGGCGAGCAGTTCTTC.